The subject of this entry is one TCR beta chain. Its target is not known. This record comes from a study of T cells expressing NK-cell markers. As for the study in general: From sorted CD3+CD56+NKG2C+, CD3+CD56+NKG2C- and CD3+CD56-NKG2C+ T cells came the TCR beta repertoires.

TCRdb re-called the 5' RACE reads; one entry per CDR3 protein, DNA not given. The sample features 350,000 to 400,000 distinct CDR3 sequences, with around 11% in its top ten. The germline V gene encodes CDR1 DFQATT and CDR2 SNEGSKA (reference sequence). The CDR3 length is 16 residues. The study's findings and limits: Top CD8+ clonotypes included the dominant CD3+CD56+NKG2C+ clonotypes in six donors.

The material sequenced was blood T cells: a sorted CD56 or NKG2C T cell subset, CD4+ or CD8+ T cells, or bulk PBMC T cells (not recorded which). This sequence joins TRBV20-1 and TRBJ2-2; TCRdb names TRBD2, which stays unverified in the absence of DNA. The sequence was collected from a woman in her forties or fifties in good health. CDR3 sequence: CSARPRLTTYPWELFF.